Listed below are T cell receptor beta chains from one sample, sequenced in a study of cytomegalovirus exposure and HLA in healthy donors. The table came from immunoSEQ multiplex PCR; TCRdb's copy has only in-frame clones and leaves some out. The sample has 150,000 to 200,000 clones; about three quarters are singletons. Sequencing was carried out using PBMCs. These receptors were collected from a man aged 18 to 35 in good health and CMV-seropositive. The CDR3 runs from the conserved cysteine through the conserved F or W. The order of the fields is clone size, D gene, V gene, J gene, CDR3 protein, CDR3 DNA. D genes are given only for firm matches. Size tells how often a clone was seen (once, few, many) or the class of an expanded clone, and some rows leave it out.

>once|TRBD2|TRBV5-1|TRBJ2-1
CASSLTLAGTSYNEQFF
TGCGCCAGCAGCTTGACCCTAGCGGGGACTTCCTACAATGAGCAGTTCTTC
>-|TRBD1|TRBV27|TRBJ1-4
CASSPVPGQVIGEKLFF
TGTGCCAGCAGTCCGGTACCGGGACAGGTTATAGGGGAAAAACTGTTTTTT
>-|-|TRBV6-5|TRBJ2-2
CASSEIRLGTGELFF
TGTGCCAGCAGCGAGATCCGCCTTGGCACCGGGGAGCTGTTTTTT
>-|-|TRBV10-3|TRBJ1-1
CAISDPLGTEAFF
TGTGCCATCAGTGACCCCCTAGGAACTGAAGCTTTCTTT
>-|-|TRBV7-9|TRBJ1-3
CASSSGQGGNTIYF
TGTGCCAGCAGCTCGGGACAAGGAGGAAACACCATATATTTT
>-|-|TRBV19|TRBJ1-1
CASSISPRGTEAFF
TGTGCCAGTAGTATATCACCCCGGGGGACTGAAGCTTTCTTT
>-|TRBD1|TRBV5-5|TRBJ1-6
CASSLRQGASTDSPLHF
TGTGCCAGCAGCTTACGACAGGGGGCGAGTACGGATTCACCCCTCCACTTT
>-|TRBD1|TRBV5-1|TRBJ1-6
CASSEGQGYNSPLHF
TGCGCCAGCAGCGAAGGACAGGGCTATAATTCACCCCTCCACTTT
>once|-|TRBV6-5|TRBJ1-2
CASGPSGAYGYTF
TGTGCCAGCGGGCCTTCAGGGGCCTATGGCTACACCTTC
>once|-|TRBV10-1|TRBJ2-2
CASSDPRGTGELFF
TGCGCCAGCAGTGACCCGCGGGGCACCGGGGAGCTGTTTTTT
>-|TRBD2|TRBV30|TRBJ2-5
CAWSKGLAGGRETQYF
TGTGCCTGGAGTAAGGGACTAGCGGGGGGGAGAGAGACCCAGTACTTC
>-|TRBD2|TRBV5-4|TRBJ2-6
CASSPWGGGFSGANVLTF
TGTGCCAGCAGCCCCTGGGGCGGGGGGTTCTCTGGGGCCAACGTCCTGACTTTC
>-|-|TRBV19|TRBJ2-2
CATCEAYTGELFF
TGTGCCACGTGTGAGGCGTACACCGGGGAGCTGTTTTTT
>-|TRBD2|TRBV29-1|TRBJ2-3
CSVAQGTSPDTQYF
TGCAGCGTGGCCCAGGGGACTAGCCCAGATACGCAGTATTTT
>-|TRBD1|TRBV19|TRBJ1-5
CASSIDPNKPGQVSNQPQHF
TGTGCCAGTAGTATAGACCCCAACAAACCGGGACAGGTAAGCAATCAGCCCCAGCATTTT
>-|TRBD1|TRBV5-6|TRBJ1-1
CASSLDRTGLEAFF
TGTGCCAGCAGCTTGGATCGGACAGGCCTAGAAGCTTTCTTT
>-|TRBD1|TRBV28|TRBJ1-1
CASSLLSGQGIVTTEAFF
TGTGCCAGCAGTTTATTATCGGGACAGGGCATCGTTACAACTGAAGCTTTCTTT
>-|TRBD1|TRBV5-1|TRBJ1-1
CASSSQGLNTEAFF
TGCGCCAGCAGCTCACAGGGGCTGAACACTGAAGCTTTCTTT
>once|-|TRBV4-2|TRBJ1-6
CASSRAERNSPLHF
TGTGCCAGCAGCCGAGCTGAACGGAATTCACCCCTCCACTTT
>-|-|TRBV6-6|TRBJ1-6
CASSYSPTVNSPLHF
TGTGCCAGCAGTTACTCGCCGACAGTGAATTCACCCCTCCACTTT
>-|-|TRBV29-1|TRBJ1-2
CSARTPTEDGYTF
TGCAGCGCCCGGACACCAACTGAGGATGGCTACACCTTC
>once|TRBD1|TRBV11-3|TRBJ2-3
CASSLFRDRGTDTQYF
TGTGCCAGCAGCTTATTCCGGGACAGAGGCACAGATACGCAGTATTTT
>-|TRBD1|TRBV5-1|TRBJ2-2
CASSWTGTGYTGELFF
TGCGCCAGCAGCTGGACCGGGACAGGATACACCGGGGAGCTGTTTTTT
>-|-|TRBV5-4|TRBJ1-2
CASSLILRGGDGYTF
TGTGCCAGCAGCTTGATTCTACGCGGCGGGGATGGCTACACCTTC
>-|TRBD1|TRBV6-6|TRBJ1-2
CASTQGSYGYTF
TGTGCCAGCACACAGGGGAGCTATGGCTACACCTTC
>-|-|TRBV4-1|TRBJ1-5
CASSQSPDNQPQHF
TGCGCCAGCAGCCAATCCCCAGATAATCAGCCCCAGCATTTT
>-|-|TRBV13|TRBJ1-1
CASSLGRAVSTEAFF
TGTGCCAGCAGCTTAGGCAGGGCCGTGAGTACTGAAGCTTTCTTT
>-|-|TRBV12-5|TRBJ1-1
CASGLDSGGWDTEAFF
TGTGCTAGTGGTTTGGACTCCGGGGGTTGGGACACTGAAGCTTTCTTT
>-|-|TRBV5-1|TRBJ2-5
CASSFAPGLRRQTQYF
TGCGCCAGCAGCTTTGCACCGGGACTGCGTCGACAGACCCAGTACTTC
>-|TRBD1|TRBV6-5|TRBJ1-5
CASSRDRYQPQHF
TGTGCCAGCAGCAGGGACAGGTATCAGCCCCAGCATTTT
>-|TRBD2|TRBV9|TRBJ2-5
CASSAGTSPYQETQYF
TGTGCCAGCAGCGCCGGGACTAGCCCGTACCAAGAGACCCAGTACTTC
>-|TRBD1|TRBV28|TRBJ1-2
CASSSGQGNGYTF
TGTGCCAGCAGCTCCGGACAGGGAAATGGCTACACCTTC
>few|-|TRBV29-1|TRBJ1-1
CSATPNRANTEAFF
TGCAGCGCCACCCCTAACAGGGCGAACACTGAAGCTTTCTTT
>-|-|TRBV6-5|TRBJ1-1
CASRPQMNTEAFF
TGTGCCAGCAGACCACAGATGAACACTGAAGCTTTCTTT
>-|-|TRBV7-6|TRBJ1-2
CASSGMAGTNYGYTF
TGTGCCAGCAGCGGCATGGCGGGGACGAACTATGGCTACACCTTC
>few|TRBD2|TRBV7-6|TRBJ2-3
CASSFRGTSEDTQYF
TGTGCCAGCAGCTTCCGAGGGACTAGCGAAGATACGCAGTATTTT
>-|TRBD2|TRBV5-4|TRBJ2-1
CASSPGLAGGSYNEQFF
TGTGCCAGCAGCCCGGGACTAGCGGGGGGGAGCTACAATGAGCAGTTCTTC
>-|-|TRBV5-6|TRBJ1-1
CASSFGGINTEAFF
TGTGCCAGCAGCTTCGGGGGGATAAACACTGAAGCTTTCTTT
>-|TRBD2|TRBV18|TRBJ2-2
CASSPGLAGVSGELFF
TGTGCCAGCTCACCCGGACTAGCGGGAGTTTCCGGGGAGCTGTTTTTT
>-|-|TRBV27|TRBJ1-2
CASSLSSPPHGGVDGYTF
TGTGCCAGCAGTTTATCATCCCCCCCCCACGGGGGAGTTGATGGCTACACCTTC
>-|-|TRBV6-1|TRBJ2-5
CATSTDQETQYF
TGTGCCACCTCGACAGATCAAGAGACCCAGTACTTC
>-|-|TRBV5-4|TRBJ2-3
CASSLRWGGTDTQYF
TGTGCCAGCAGCTTGAGGTGGGGGGGCACGGATACGCAGTATTTT
>-|-|TRBV30|TRBJ1-2
CAWGEGYTF
TGTGCCTGGGGGGAGGGCTACACCTTC
>-|TRBD2|TRBV28|TRBJ2-3
CASSSRSLAGPSTDTQYF
TGTGCCAGCAGTAGTCGGTCCCTAGCGGGGCCTAGCACAGATACGCAGTATTTT
>-|TRBD2|TRBV28|TRBJ2-5
CASSSRTSYQETQYF
TGTGCCAGCAGTTCCCGGACTAGCTATCAAGAGACCCAGTACTTC
>-|TRBD1|TRBV5-1|TRBJ1-4
CASSPTGGGEKLFF
TGCGCCAGCAGCCCAACAGGGGGCGGCGAAAAACTGTTTTTT
>-|TRBD1|TRBV6-5|TRBJ1-2
CASRRPGQGAQGYTF
TGTGCCAGCAGGCGACCGGGACAGGGGGCGCAGGGCTACACCTTC
>-|TRBD1|TRBV5-1|TRBJ1-1
CASSFQDRSNTEAFF
TGCGCCAGCAGCTTTCAGGACAGGTCGAACACTGAAGCTTTCTTT
>-|TRBD1|TRBV27|TRBJ2-3
CASSLISHQGASDTQYF
TGTGCCAGCAGTTTAATTTCTCATCAGGGGGCATCAGATACGCAGTATTTT
>-|TRBD2|TRBV4-1|TRBJ2-1
CASSQVLAGSYNEQFF
TGCGCCAGCAGCCAAGTTTTAGCGGGGTCCTACAATGAGCAGTTCTTC
>-|-|TRBV29-1|TRBJ1-2
CSVESVDYGYTF
TGCAGCGTTGAGTCCGTTGACTATGGCTACACCTTC
>-|TRBD1|TRBV5-8|TRBJ1-5
CASSPYGQGDFSNQPQHF
TGTGCCAGCAGCCCCTATGGACAGGGAGACTTTAGCAATCAGCCCCAGCATTTT
>-|TRBD1|TRBV30|TRBJ2-3
CAWTSGGPTDTQYF
TGTGCCTGGACCTCAGGGGGCCCCACAGATACGCAGTATTTT
>-|-|TRBV19|TRBJ1-2
CASRRVRYGYTF
TGTGCCTCTCGCAGGGTGCGGTATGGCTACACCTTC
>-|TRBD1|TRBV29-1|TRBJ2-3
CSVGGQGSTDTQYF
TGCAGCGTAGGTGGACAGGGGAGCACAGATACGCAGTATTTT